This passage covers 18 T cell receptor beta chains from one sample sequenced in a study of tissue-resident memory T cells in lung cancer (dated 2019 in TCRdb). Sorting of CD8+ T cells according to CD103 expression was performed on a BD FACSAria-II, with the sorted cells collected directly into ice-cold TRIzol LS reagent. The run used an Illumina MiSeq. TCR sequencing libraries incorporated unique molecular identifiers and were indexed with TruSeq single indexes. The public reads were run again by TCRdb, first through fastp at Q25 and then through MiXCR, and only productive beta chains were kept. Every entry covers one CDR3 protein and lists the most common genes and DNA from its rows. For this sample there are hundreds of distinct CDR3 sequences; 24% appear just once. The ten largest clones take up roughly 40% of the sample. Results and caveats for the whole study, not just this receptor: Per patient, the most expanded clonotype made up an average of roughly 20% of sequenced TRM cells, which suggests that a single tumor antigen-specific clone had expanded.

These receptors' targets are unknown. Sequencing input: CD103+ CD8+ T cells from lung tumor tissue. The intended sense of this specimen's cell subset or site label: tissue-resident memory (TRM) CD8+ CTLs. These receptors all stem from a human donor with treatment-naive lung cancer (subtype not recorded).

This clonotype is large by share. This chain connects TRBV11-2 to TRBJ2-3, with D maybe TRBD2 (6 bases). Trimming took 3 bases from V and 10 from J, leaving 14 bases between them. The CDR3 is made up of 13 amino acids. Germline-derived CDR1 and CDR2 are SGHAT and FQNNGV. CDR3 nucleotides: TGTGCCAGCAGCTTCAGAACTAGCAACGCGCAGTATTTT. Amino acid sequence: CASSFRTSNAQYF.

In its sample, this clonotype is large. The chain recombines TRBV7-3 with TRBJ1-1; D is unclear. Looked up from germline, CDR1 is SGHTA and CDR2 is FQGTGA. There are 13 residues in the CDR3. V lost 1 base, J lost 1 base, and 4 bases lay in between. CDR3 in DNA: TGTGCCAGCAGCTTAAGAGGGAACACTGAAGCTTTCTTT. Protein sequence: CASSLRGNTEAFF.

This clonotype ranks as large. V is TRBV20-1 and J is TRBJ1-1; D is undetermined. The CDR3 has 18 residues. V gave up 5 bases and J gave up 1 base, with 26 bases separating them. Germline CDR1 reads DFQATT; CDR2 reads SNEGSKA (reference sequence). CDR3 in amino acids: CSAPYETWAKIENTEAFF. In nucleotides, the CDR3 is TGCAGTGCTCCTTACGAGACGTGGGCGAAGATCGAGAACACTGAAGCTTTCTTT.

The DNA of the CDR3 is TGTGCCAGCAGCTTCAAGGGAGAGAATGAAAAACTGTTTTTT. Translation gives CASSFKGENEKLFF. The chain joins TRBV5-4 to TRBJ1-4; D unresolved. This CDR3 has 14 residues. The germline V gene encodes CDR1 SGHNT and CDR2 YYREEE (reference sequence). V lost 2 bases, J lost 5 bases, and 10 bases lay in between.

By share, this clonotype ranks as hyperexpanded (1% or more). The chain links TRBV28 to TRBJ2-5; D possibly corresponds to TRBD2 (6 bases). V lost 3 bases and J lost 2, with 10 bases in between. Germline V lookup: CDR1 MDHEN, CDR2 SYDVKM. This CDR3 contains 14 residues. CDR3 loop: CASSLEGRQETQYF. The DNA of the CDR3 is TGTGCCAGCAGTTTGGAGGGTCGGCAAGAGACCCAGTACTTC. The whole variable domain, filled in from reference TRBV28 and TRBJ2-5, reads DVKVTQSSRYLVKRTGEKVFLECVQDMDHENMFWYRQDPGLGLRLIYFSYDVKMKEKGDIPEGYSVSREKKERFSLILESASTNQTSMYLCASSLEGRQETQYFGPGTRLLVL.

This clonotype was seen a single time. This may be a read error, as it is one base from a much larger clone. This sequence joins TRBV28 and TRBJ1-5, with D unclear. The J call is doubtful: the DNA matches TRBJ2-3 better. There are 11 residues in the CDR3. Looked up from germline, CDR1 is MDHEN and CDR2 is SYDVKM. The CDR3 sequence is CASSPDTAQYF. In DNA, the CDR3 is TGTGCCAGCAGTCCCGACACGGCCCAGTATTTT.

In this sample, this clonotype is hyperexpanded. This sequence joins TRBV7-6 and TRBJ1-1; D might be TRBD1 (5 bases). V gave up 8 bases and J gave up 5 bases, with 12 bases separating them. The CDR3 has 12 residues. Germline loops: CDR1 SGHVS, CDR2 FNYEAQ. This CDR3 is CASWGEGTEAFF. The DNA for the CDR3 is TGTGCCAGCTGGGGGGAGGGAACTGAAGCTTTCTTT.

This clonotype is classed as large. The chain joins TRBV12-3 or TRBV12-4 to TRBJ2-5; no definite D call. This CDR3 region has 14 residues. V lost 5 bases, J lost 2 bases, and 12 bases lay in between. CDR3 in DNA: TGTGCCAGCAGTCTTACGGATGGTCAAGAGACCCAGTACTTC. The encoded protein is CASSLTDGQETQYF.

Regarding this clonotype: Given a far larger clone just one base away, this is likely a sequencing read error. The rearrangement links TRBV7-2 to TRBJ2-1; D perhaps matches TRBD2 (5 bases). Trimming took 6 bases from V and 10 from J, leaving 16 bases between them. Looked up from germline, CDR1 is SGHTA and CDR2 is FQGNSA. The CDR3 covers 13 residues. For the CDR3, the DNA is TGTGCCAGCAGGGACTTGGACCGCTACGAGCAGTTCTTC. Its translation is CASRDLDRYEQFF.

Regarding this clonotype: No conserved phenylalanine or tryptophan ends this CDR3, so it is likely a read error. CDR3 in DNA: TGCGCCAGCAAGACAGACATGAACACTGAAGCTTTCCTT. This gives the protein CASKTDMNTEAFL. The rearrangement uses TRBV5-1 and TRBJ1-1; possibly TRBD1 for D (5 bases). There are 13 residues in the CDR3. Per germline, CDR1 SGHRS and CDR2 YFSETQ. Trimming left V 6 bases short and J 0 bases short, with 9 bases between.

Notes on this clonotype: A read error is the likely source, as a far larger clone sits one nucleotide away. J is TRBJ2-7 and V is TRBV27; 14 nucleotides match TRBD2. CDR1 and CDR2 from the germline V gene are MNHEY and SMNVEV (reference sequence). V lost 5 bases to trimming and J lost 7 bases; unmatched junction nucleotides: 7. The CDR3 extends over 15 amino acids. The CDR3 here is CASSRGLAGVNEQYF. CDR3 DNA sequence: TGTGCCAGCAGTAGGGGACTAGCGGGAGTCAATGAGCAGTACTTC.

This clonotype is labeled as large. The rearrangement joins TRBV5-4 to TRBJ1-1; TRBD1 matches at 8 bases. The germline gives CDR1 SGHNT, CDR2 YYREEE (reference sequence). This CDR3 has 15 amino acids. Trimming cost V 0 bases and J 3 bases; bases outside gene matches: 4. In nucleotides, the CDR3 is TGTGCCAGCAGCTTGGCCCAGGGGGCGGACACTGAAGCTTTCTTT. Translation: CASSLAQGADTEAFF.

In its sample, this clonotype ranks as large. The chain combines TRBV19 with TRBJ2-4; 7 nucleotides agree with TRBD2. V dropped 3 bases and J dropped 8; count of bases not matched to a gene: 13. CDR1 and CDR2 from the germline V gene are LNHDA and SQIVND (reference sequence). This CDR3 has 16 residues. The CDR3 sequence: CASSIGAGAPFDIQYF. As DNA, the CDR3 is TGTGCCAGTAGTATCGGTGCGGGAGCCCCGTTTGACATTCAGTACTTC.

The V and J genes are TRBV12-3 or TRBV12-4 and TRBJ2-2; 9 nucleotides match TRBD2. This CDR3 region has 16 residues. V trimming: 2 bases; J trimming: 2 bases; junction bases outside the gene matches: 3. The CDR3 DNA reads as TGTGCCAGCAGTTTACGACTAGCGGCTAACACCGGGGAGCTGTTTTTT. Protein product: CASSLRLAANTGELFF.

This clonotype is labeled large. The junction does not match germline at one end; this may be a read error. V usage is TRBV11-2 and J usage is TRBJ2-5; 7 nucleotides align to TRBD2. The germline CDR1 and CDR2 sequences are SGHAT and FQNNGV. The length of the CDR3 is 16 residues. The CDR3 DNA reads TGTGCCAGCAGCTTATGGTCGCTAGCGGCCAAAGAGCCCCAGTACTTC. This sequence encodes CASSLWSLAAKEPQYF. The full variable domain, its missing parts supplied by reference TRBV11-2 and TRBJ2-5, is EAGVAQSPRYKIIEKRQSVAFWCNPISGHATLYWYQQILGQGPKLLIQFQNNGVVDDSQLPKDRFSAERLKGVDSTLKIQPAKLEDSAVYLCASSLWSLAAKEPQYFGPGTRLLVL.

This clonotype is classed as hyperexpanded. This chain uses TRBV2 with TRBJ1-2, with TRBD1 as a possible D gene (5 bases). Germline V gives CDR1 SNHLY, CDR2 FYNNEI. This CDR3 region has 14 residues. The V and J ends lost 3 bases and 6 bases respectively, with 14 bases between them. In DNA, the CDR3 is TGTGCCAGCAGTGATGGGACCCGCGACAATGGCTACACCTTC. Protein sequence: CASSDGTRDNGYTF.

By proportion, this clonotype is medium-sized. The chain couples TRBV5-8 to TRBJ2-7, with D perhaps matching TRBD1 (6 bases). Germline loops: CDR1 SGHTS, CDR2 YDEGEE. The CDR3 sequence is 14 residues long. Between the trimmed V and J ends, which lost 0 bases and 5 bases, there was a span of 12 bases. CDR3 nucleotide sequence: TGTGCCAGCAGCTTGGCCAGGGGTACCGACGAGCAGTACTTC. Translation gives CASSLARGTDEQYF.

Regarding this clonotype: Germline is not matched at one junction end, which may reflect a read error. CDR3 coding DNA: TGTACCAGCGAGAGACTGAACACCGGGGAGCTGTTTTTT. Encoded protein: CTSERLNTGELFF. J is TRBJ2-2 and V is TRBV27, with D uncertain. CDR1 is MNHEY, CDR2 SMNVEV, per germline (reference sequence). CDR3 size: 13 residues.